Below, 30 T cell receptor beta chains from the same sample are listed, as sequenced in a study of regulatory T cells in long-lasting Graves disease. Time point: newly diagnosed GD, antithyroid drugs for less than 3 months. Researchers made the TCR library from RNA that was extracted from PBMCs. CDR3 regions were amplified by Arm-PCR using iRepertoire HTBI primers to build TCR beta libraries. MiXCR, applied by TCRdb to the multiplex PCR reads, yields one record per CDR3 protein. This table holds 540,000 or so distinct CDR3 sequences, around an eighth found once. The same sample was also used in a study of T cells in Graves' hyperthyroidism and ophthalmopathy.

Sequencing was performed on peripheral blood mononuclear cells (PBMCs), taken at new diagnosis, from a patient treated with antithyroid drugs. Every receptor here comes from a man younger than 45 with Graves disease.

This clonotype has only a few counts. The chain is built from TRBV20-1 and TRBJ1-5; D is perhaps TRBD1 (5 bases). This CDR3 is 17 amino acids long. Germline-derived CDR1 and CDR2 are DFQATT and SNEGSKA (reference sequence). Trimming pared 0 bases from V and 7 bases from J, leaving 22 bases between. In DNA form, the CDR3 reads TGCAGTGCTAGAGACCAAATAAACGGAGGGGAGGCGCAGCCCCAGCATTTT. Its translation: CSARDQINGGEAQPQHF.

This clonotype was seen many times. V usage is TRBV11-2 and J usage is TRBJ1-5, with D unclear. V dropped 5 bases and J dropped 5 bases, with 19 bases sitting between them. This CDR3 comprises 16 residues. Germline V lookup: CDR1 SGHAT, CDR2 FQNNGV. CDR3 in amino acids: CASSPGRIGIYQPQHF. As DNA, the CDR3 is TGTGCCAGCAGCCCCGGTCGGATCGGGATTTATCAGCCCCAGCATTTT.

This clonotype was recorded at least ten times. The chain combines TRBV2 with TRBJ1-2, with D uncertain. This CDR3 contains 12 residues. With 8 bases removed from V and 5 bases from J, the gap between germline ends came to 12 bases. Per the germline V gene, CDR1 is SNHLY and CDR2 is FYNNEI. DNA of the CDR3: TGTGCCAGCGTTGCCAGTTCATATGGCTACACCTTC. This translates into CASVASSYGYTF. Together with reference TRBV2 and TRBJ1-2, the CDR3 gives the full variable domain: EPEVTQTPSHQVTQMGQEVILRCVPISNHLYFYWYRQILGQKVEFLVSFYNNEISEKSEIFDDQFSVERPDGSNFTLKIRSTKLEDSAMYFCASVASSYGYTFGSGTRLTVV.

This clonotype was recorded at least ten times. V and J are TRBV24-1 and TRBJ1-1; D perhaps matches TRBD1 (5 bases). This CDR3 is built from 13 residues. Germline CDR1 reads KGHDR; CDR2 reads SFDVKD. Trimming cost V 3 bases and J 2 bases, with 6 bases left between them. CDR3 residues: CATSDGHNTEAFF. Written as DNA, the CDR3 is TGTGCCACCAGTGATGGACACAACACTGAAGCTTTCTTT.

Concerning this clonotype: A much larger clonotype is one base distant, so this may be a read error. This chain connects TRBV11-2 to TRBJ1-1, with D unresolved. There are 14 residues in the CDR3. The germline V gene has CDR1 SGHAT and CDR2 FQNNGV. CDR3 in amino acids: CANSLDPTNTEAFF. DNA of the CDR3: TGTGCCAACAGCCTCGATCCCACTAACACTGAAGCTTTCTTT.

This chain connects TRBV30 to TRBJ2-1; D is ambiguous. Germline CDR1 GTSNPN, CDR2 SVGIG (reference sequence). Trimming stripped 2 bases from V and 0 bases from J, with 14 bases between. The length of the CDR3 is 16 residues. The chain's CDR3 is CAWSNSHLGSYNEQFF. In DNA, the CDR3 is TGTGCCTGGAGTAACTCCCATCTGGGCTCCTACAATGAGCAGTTCTTC.

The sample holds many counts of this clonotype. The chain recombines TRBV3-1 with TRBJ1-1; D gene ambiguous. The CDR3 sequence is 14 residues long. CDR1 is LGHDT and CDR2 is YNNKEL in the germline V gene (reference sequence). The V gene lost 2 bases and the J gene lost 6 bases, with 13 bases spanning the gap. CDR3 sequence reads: CASSQSYASPEAFF. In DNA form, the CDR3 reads TGTGCCAGCAGCCAATCTTATGCGAGTCCTGAAGCTTTCTTT.

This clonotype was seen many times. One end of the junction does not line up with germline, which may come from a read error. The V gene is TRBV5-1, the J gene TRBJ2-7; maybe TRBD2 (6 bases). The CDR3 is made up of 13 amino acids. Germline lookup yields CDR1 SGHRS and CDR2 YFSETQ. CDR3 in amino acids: CASSAGTFYEQYF. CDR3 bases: TGTGCCAGCAGCGCTGGGACTTTTTACGAGCAGTACTTC.

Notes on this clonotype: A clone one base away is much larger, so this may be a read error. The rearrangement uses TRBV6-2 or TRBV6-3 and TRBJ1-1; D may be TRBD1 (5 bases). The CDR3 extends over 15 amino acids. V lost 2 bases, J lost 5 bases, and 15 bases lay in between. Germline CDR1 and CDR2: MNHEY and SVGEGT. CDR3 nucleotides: TGTGCCAGCAGTTACCCGACTCTCAGGGCAACTGAAGCTTTCTTT. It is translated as CASSYPTLRATEAFF.

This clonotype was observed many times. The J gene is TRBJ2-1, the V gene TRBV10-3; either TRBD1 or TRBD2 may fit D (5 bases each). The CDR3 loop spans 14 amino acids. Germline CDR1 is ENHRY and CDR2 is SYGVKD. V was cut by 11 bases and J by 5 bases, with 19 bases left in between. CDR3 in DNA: TGTGCCGCTAAGGGACGGGGAGAAAACAATGAGCAGTTCTTC. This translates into CAAKGRGENNEQFF.

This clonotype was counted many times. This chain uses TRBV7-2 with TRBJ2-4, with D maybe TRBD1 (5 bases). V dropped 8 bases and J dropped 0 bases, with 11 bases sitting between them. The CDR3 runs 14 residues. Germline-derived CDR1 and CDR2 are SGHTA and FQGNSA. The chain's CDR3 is CASSWGLAKNIQYF. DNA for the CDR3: TGTGCCAGCTCCTGGGGCCTAGCCAAAAACATTCAGTACTTC.

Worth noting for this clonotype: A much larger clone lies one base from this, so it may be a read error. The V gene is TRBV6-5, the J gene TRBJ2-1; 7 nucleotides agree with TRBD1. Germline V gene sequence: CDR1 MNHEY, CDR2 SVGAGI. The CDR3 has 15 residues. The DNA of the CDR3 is TGTGCCAGCAGTTACGCGACAGGGCAGTACAATGAGCAGCTCTTC. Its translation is CASSYATGQYNEQLF.

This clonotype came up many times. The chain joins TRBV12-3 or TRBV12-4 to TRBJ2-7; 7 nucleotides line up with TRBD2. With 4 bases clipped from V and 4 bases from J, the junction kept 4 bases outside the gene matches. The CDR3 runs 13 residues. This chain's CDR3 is CASSWGGRYEQYF. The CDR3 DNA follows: TGTGCCAGCAGTTGGGGGGGACGTTACGAGCAGTACTTC.

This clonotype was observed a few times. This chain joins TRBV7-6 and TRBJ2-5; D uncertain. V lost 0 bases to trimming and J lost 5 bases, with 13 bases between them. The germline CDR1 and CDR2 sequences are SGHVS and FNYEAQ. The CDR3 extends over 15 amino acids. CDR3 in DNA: TGTGCCAGCAGCTTAGCAGGCAGCCCGCGGGAGACCCAGTACTTC. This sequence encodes CASSLAGSPRETQYF.

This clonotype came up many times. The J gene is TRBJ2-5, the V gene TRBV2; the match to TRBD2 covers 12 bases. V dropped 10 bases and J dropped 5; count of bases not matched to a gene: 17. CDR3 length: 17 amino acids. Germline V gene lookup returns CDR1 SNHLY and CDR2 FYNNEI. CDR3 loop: CATEHGETSGSTETQYF. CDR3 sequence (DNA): TGTGCCACCGAGCATGGAGAGACTAGCGGGAGCACGGAGACCCAGTACTTC. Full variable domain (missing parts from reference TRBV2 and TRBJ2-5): EPEVTQTPSHQVTQMGQEVILRCVPISNHLYFYWYRQILGQKVEFLVSFYNNEISEKSEIFDDQFSVERPDGSNFTLKIRSTKLEDSAMYFCATEHGETSGSTETQYFGPGTRLLVL.

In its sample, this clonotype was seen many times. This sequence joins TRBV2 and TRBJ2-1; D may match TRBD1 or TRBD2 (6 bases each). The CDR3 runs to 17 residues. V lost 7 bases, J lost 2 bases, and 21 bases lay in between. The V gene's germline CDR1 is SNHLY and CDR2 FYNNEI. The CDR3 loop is CASILLGGNPTYNEQFF. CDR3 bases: TGTGCCAGCATCCTTTTAGGGGGGAATCCCACCTACAATGAGCAGTTCTTC.

The CDR3 reads CAWSRQASGRAKSSYNEQFF. For the CDR3, the DNA is TGTGCCTGGAGTCGACAGGCTAGCGGGAGGGCGAAGAGCTCCTACAATGAGCAGTTCTTC. The V call is TRBV30, the J call TRBJ2-1, with 12 positions matching TRBD2. The CDR3 consists of 20 residues. In germline, CDR1 is GTSNPN, CDR2 SVGIG (reference sequence). V dropped 2 bases and J dropped 0; count of bases not matched to a gene: 14.

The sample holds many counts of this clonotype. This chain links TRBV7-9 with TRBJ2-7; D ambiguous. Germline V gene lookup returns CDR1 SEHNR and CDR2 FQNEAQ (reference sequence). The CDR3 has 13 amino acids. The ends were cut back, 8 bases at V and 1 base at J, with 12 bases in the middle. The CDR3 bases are TGTGCCAGCTCCGACCGCTATTCCTACGAGCAGTACTTC. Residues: CASSDRYSYEQYF.

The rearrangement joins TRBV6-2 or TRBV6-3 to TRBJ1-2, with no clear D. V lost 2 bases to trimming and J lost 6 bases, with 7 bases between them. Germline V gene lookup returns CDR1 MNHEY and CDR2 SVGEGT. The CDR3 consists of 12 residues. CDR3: CASSYPDNGYTF. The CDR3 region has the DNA TGTGCCAGCAGTTACCCCGATAATGGCTACACCTTC.

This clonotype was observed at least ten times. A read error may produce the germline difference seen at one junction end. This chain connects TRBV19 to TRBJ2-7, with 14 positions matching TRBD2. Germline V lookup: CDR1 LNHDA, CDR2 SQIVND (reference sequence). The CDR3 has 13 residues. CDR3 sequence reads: CASSQGTSGSPHF. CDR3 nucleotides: TGTGCCAGTAGTCAGGGGACTAGCGGGAGCCCACACTTC.

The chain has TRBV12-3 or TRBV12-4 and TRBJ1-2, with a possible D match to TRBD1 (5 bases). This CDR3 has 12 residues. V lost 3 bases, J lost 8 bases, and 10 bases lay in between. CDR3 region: CASSFVGEGYTF. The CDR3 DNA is TGTGCCAGCAGTTTCGTAGGGGAGGGCTACACCTTC.

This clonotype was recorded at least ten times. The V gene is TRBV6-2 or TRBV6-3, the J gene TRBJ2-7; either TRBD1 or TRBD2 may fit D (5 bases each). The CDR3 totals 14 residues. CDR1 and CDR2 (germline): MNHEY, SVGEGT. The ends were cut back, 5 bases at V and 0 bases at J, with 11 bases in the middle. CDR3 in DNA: TGTGCCAGCAGTGTATCCGGGACCTCCTACGAGCAGTACTTC. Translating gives CASSVSGTSYEQYF.

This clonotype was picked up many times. The CDR3 protein is CASSTRTSGTSGANVLTF. CDR3 bases: TGTGCCAGCAGTACCAGGACTAGCGGGACCTCTGGGGCCAACGTCCTGACTTTC. The chain is built from TRBV12-3 or TRBV12-4 and TRBJ2-6, with TRBD2 identical over 12 bases. Trimming cost V 5 bases and J 0 bases; bases outside gene matches: 5. CDR3 length equals 18 residues.

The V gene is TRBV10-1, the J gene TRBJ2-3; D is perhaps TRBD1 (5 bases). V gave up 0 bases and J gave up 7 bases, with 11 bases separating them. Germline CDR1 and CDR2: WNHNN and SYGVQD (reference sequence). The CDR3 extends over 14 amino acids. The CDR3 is CASSESGAQNTQYF. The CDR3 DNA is TGCGCCAGCAGTGAGTCAGGGGCGCAAAATACGCAGTATTTT.

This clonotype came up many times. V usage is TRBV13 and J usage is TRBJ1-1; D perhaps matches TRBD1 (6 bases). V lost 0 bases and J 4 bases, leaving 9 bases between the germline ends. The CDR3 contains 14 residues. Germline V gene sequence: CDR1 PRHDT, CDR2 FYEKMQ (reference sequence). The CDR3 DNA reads TGTGCCAGCAGCTTAGGGGAACAGGGCACTGAAGCTTTCTTT. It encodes CASSLGEQGTEAFF.

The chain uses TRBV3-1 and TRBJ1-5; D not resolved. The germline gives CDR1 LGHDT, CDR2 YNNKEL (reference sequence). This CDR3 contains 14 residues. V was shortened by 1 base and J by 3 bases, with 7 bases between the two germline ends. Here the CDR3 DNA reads TGTGCCAGCAGCCAAGGAGGGCCCAATCAGCCCCAGCATTTT. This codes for CASSQGGPNQPQHF.

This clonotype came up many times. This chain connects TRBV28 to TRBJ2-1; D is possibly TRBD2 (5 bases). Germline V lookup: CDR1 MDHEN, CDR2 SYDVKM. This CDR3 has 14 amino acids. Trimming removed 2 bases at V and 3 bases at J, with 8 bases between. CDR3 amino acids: CASSLDGSYNEQFF. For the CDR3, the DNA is TGTGCCAGCAGTTTAGATGGGAGCTACAATGAGCAGTTCTTC.

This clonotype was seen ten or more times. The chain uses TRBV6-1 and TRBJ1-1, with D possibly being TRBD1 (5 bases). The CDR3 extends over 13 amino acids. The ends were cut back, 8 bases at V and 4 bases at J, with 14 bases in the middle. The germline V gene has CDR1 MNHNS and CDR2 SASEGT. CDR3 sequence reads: CASVGAGGTEAFF. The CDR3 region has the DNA TGTGCCAGCGTGGGTGCGGGGGGCACTGAAGCTTTCTTT.

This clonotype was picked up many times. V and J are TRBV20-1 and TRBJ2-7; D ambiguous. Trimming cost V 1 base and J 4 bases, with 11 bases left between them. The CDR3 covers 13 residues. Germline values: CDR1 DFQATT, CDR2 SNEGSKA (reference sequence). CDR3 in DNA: TGCAGTGCTAGAGCTATGAGCGTATACGAGCAGTACTTC. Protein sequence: CSARAMSVYEQYF.

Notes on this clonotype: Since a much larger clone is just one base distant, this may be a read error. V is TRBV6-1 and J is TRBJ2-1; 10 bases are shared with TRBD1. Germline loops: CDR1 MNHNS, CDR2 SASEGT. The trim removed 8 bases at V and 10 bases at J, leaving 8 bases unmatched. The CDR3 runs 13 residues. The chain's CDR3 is CASRDRGMDEQFF. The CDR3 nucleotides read TGTGCCAGCCGGGACAGGGGCATGGACGAGCAGTTCTTC.